The clone carrying this T cell receptor (beta chain) was seen once. Its antigen is undetermined. This entry is derived from a study of cytomegalovirus exposure and HLA in healthy donors. The study's findings and limits: Information on immune exposure was restricted to one variable (CMV serostatus). What a later analysis reportedly showed was that an Asian-associated ancestry cluster had fewer N-insertions than the approximately 670-donor mean.

Germline loops: CDR1 SGHTA, CDR2 FQGNSA. V dropped 0 bases and J dropped 2; count of bases not matched to a gene: 15. The CDR3 length is 20 residues. A multiplex PCR was run with 60 Vbeta primers and 13 Jbeta primers. Produced via immunoSEQ multiplex PCR; TCRdb's table is partial and in-frame only. Of roughly 140,000 clones in the sample, approximately 79% were seen once. The chain uses TRBV7-2 and TRBJ2-3; TRBD2 matches at 9 bases. The receptor comes from a male donor in good health and CMV-seronegative. Sequenced input: PBMCs. CDR3 residues: CASSLAGSSGNNYITDTQYF. DNA of the CDR3: TGTGCCAGCAGCTTAGCGGGGTCTAGCGGGAACAATTACATCACAGATACGCAGTATTTT.